One T cell receptor (beta chain) is described in this entry. The antigen is unknown. This entry comes from a study of regulatory T cells in long-lasting Graves disease. Study findings and constraints: Persistent disease exhibited a predilection for TRBV28, TRBJ1-2 and TRBJ2-5.

Time point here: persistent/refractory GD, antithyroid drugs over 5 years with positive TRAb. Construction of the TCR library relied on RNA isolated from PBMCs. Relying on iRepertoire HTBI primers and Arm-PCR of CDR3 regions, the team built TCR beta libraries. Each CDR3 protein is one row after TCRdb ran MiXCR on the multiplex PCR reads. Of over 450,000 distinct CDR3 sequences in the sample, roughly 21% were seen once. The CDR3 runs 14 residues. The germline gives CDR1 SGHTA, CDR2 FQGTGA. V lost 5 bases to trimming and J lost 4 bases, with 13 bases between them. This material consisted of peripheral blood mononuclear cells (PBMCs), taken when the disease was refractory, from a patient treated with antithyroid drugs. The chain carries TRBV7-3 and TRBJ2-3; a possible D gene is TRBD2 (5 bases). This clonotype was sampled from a female donor with Graves disease. Here the CDR3 reads CASSPWTSPDTQYF. The CDR3 DNA follows: TGTGCCAGCAGCCCTTGGACTTCGCCAGATACGCAGTATTTT.